The 32 T cell receptor beta chains listed next were all sequenced from one sample in a study of blood T cells in healthy people across ages. A sample-barcoded 5' primer and a J-beta primer mix were used in a second PCR of roughly 7 to 11 cycles. TCRdb reanalysed the 5' RACE reads using MiXCR and keeps one entry per CDR3 protein. This table has roughly 640,000 distinct CDR3 sequences, about 28% appearing once. The source material was blood. The receptor source for this set is a woman older than 75 in good health.

This clonotype was seen ten or more times. The chain recombines TRBV11-1 with TRBJ2-3; TRBD2 aligns across 10 bases. The CDR3 is made up of 15 amino acids. In germline, CDR1 is SGHAT, CDR2 FQDESV (reference sequence). V was pared by 5 bases and J by 4 bases, with 6 bases of the junction left unmatched. This CDR3 reads CASSQASGGPDTQYF. The CDR3 DNA reads as TGTGCCAGCAGCCAGGCTAGCGGGGGCCCAGATACGCAGTATTTT.

This clonotype was detected only a few times. V and J are TRBV7-6 and TRBJ2-7, with 7 bases aligning to TRBD2. The germline V gene has CDR1 SGHVS and CDR2 FNYEAQ. This CDR3 contains 15 residues. The V and J ends lost 5 bases and 1 base, in that order; junction bases with no gene match: 8. The CDR3 loop reads CASSQGGGRSYEQYF. The DNA for the CDR3 is TGTGCCAGCAGCCAAGGCGGGGGTAGATCCTACGAGCAGTACTTC.

This clonotype showed up just once. This may stem from a read error, because a much larger clone lies one nucleotide away. V gene TRBV5-4 combines with J gene TRBJ2-4; D is undetermined. The CDR3 is 14 residues long. Germline V gene lookup returns CDR1 SGHNT and CDR2 YYREEE (reference sequence). The CDR3 sequence: CASSLGGSKNVQYF. As DNA, the CDR3 is TGTGCCAGCAGCTTGGGGGGTTCCAAAAACGTTCAGTACTTC.

At least ten counts were recorded for this clonotype. The J gene is TRBJ2-7, the V gene TRBV20-1, with 11 bases matching TRBD1. CDR1 is DFQATT, CDR2 SNEGSKA, per germline (reference sequence). J was trimmed by 6 bases and V by 3 bases; bases with no gene match: 10. The CDR3 has 15 residues. The CDR3 coding sequence is TGCAGTGCTAGCGCAGGACAGGGGGCGATCCGCGAGCAGTACTTC. Its protein product is CSASAGQGAIREQYF.

The J gene is TRBJ2-5, the V gene TRBV12-3 or TRBV12-4; D not certain. V was pared by 1 base and J by 11 bases, with 11 bases between. The CDR3 is made up of 12 amino acids. CDR3 coding DNA: TGTGCCAGCAGTTTAGGCCTCTTAGAGCAGTACTTC. It translates to CASSLGLLEQYF.

This clonotype was seen only once. A read error is possible here, since a much larger clone lies one base away. J is TRBJ2-7 and V is TRBV28; D not resolved. The DNA end lines up better with TRBJ2-5; the J call may be wrong. Germline CDR1 and CDR2: MDHEN and SYDVKM. CDR3 length: 12 residues. The CDR3 here is CVSSPPEETQYF. CDR3 coding DNA: TGTGTCAGCAGTCCACCGGAAGAGACCCAGTACTTC.

This rearrangement joins TRBV2 to TRBJ2-7; D gene uncertain. CDR1 is SNHLY, CDR2 FYNNEI, per germline. There are 14 residues in the CDR3. V lost 3 bases and J 2 bases, leaving 11 bases between the germline ends. The CDR3 region has the DNA TGTGCCAGCAGTGATTTAATAAAAACCTACGAGCAGTACTTC. Amino acids: CASSDLIKTYEQYF.

This clonotype was observed a few times. The V and J genes are TRBV7-8 and TRBJ2-1, with 10 bases that match TRBD2. CDR3 length: 18 residues. The germline V gene has CDR1 SGHVS and CDR2 FQNEAQ. Unmatched junction bases numbered 10, after V lost 5 bases and J lost 0 bases. The CDR3 protein is CASSPGLANYRSYNEQFF. The CDR3 DNA sequence: TGTGCCAGCAGCCCGGGACTAGCGAATTACCGCTCCTACAATGAGCAGTTCTTC.

This clonotype was detected many times. V and J are TRBV24-1 and TRBJ2-7; 9 positions match TRBD1. The CDR3 is made up of 15 amino acids. Trimming took 1 base from V and 7 from J; bases not matched to a gene: 7. The germline V gene has CDR1 KGHDR and CDR2 SFDVKD. In DNA, the CDR3 is TGTGCCACCAGTGATTTTGGGGACAGGGTAATGGAGCAGTACTTC. Translation: CATSDFGDRVMEQYF.

This clonotype is a singleton in its sample. The rearrangement links TRBV2 to TRBJ1-4; the D is unclear. The V gene lost 8 bases and the J gene lost 3 bases, with 16 bases spanning the gap. The CDR3 contains 15 residues. Germline V gene data show CDR1 as SNHLY and CDR2 as FYNNEI. The CDR3 region is CASVDWAGSNEKLFF. The CDR3 nucleotides are TGTGCCAGCGTAGACTGGGCGGGGTCTAATGAAAAACTGTTTTTT. Combining the CDR3 with reference TRBV2 and TRBJ1-4 gives the whole variable domain EPEVTQTPSHQVTQMGQEVILRCVPISNHLYFYWYRQILGQKVEFLVSFYNNEISEKSEIFDDQFSVERPDGSNFTLKIRSTKLEDSAMYFCASVDWAGSNEKLFFGSGTQLSVL.

The sample holds a few counts of this clonotype. This rearrangement joins TRBV7-2 to TRBJ2-1; 8 bases line up with TRBD1. This CDR3 is 15 amino acids long. V lost 0 bases and J lost 7; bases outside the gene matches: 5. Germline V gives CDR1 SGHTA, CDR2 FQGNSA. CDR3 sequence (DNA): TGTGCCAGCAGCTTAGCCTGGGACAGGCGGAATGAGCAGTTCTTC. As protein: CASSLAWDRRNEQFF. The full variable domain, rest sourced from reference TRBV7-2 and TRBJ2-1, is GAGVSQSPSNKVTEKGKDVELRCDPISGHTALYWYRQSLGQGLEFLIYFQGNSAPDKSGLPSDRFSAERTGGSVSTLTIQRTQQEDSAVYLCASSLAWDRRNEQFFGPGTRLTVL.

Remarks on this clonotype: This may be a read error: a much more frequent sequence differs by one nucleotide. This rearrangement joins TRBV12-3 or TRBV12-4 to TRBJ1-1; a possible D gene is TRBD1 (5 bases). The V gene lost 5 bases and the J gene lost 1 base, with 8 bases spanning the gap. CDR3 length: 13 amino acids. CDR3 nucleotide sequence: TGTGCCAGCAGTGCAGGGCCGAACACTGAAGCTTTCTTT. Translated, it gives CASSAGPNTEAFF.

This clonotype was detected many times. The chain carries TRBV7-9 and TRBJ2-1; weak D call: TRBD1 (5 bases). The CDR3 is 13 residues long. CDR1 and CDR2 (germline): SEHNR, FQNEAQ (reference sequence). Trimming cost V 5 bases and J 10 bases, with 15 bases left between them. CDR3 sequence: CASSPPVRGEQFF. In DNA form, the CDR3 reads TGTGCCAGCAGCCCTCCGGTAAGGGGCGAGCAGTTCTTC.

In the case of this clonotype: A much larger clone lies a single base off, so this may be a read error. The V call is TRBV5-1, the J call TRBJ2-7; the D is unclear. The CDR3 length is 13 residues. Trimming left V 4 bases short and J 12 bases short, with 20 bases between. The germline gives CDR1 SGHRS, CDR2 YFSETQ. CDR3: CASSTTTHWVWYF. The CDR3 nucleotides read TGCGCCAGCAGCACCACAACCCACTGGGTTTGGTACTTC.

In its sample, this clonotype was seen many times. V gene TRBV12-3 or TRBV12-4 combines with J gene TRBJ1-1; D ambiguous. The CDR3 runs to 15 residues. V gave up 3 bases and J gave up 1 base, with 12 bases separating them. CDR3: CASSFSLSKNTEAFF. CDR3 sequence (DNA): TGTGCCAGCAGTTTTAGTCTCAGCAAGAACACTGAAGCTTTCTTT.

At least ten counts were recorded for this clonotype. The rearrangement links TRBV27 to TRBJ2-1; D gene ambiguous. The CDR3 sequence is 13 residues long. Germline V gene sequence: CDR1 MNHEY, CDR2 SMNVEV (reference sequence). The V end was cut by 6 bases, the J end by 9 bases, with 15 bases between. The CDR3 DNA reads as TGTGCCAGCAGCCTTCTGACTGATGGTGAGCAGTTCTTC. Protein: CASSLLTDGEQFF.

The V call is TRBV4-1, the J call TRBJ2-5; D remains unclear. V lost 1 base and J 7 bases, leaving 13 bases between the germline ends. The CDR3 extends over 14 amino acids. The V gene's germline CDR1 is MGHRA and CDR2 YSYEKL. The CDR3 here is CASSQVGPPGTQYF. The CDR3 region has the DNA TGCGCCAGCAGCCAAGTAGGGCCCCCGGGGACCCAGTACTTC.

This clonotype has at least ten counts. V and J are TRBV28 and TRBJ2-7; TRBD1 or TRBD2 may be the D gene (5 bases each). CDR3 length equals 15 residues. V was shortened by 3 bases and J by 0 bases, with 12 bases between the two germline ends. CDR1 is MDHEN and CDR2 is SYDVKM in the germline V gene. CDR3 residues: CASSFSDGTSYEQYF. The CDR3 region has the DNA TGTGCCAGCAGTTTCTCCGACGGGACCTCCTACGAGCAGTACTTC.

This clonotype has at least ten counts. The chain combines TRBV5-1 with TRBJ2-1, with 10 positions matching TRBD2. The CDR3 has 13 residues. Germline V gene lookup returns CDR1 SGHRS and CDR2 YFSETQ. The junction had 5 bases not matched to a gene; V was cut back by 6 bases and J by 8 bases. The CDR3 sequence: CASKVAGGYEQFF. CDR3 nucleotide sequence: TGCGCCAGCAAAGTAGCGGGGGGCTATGAGCAGTTCTTC.

The chain joins TRBV29-1 to TRBJ2-1; a weak D match, TRBD2 (5 bases). V gave up 0 bases and J gave up 13 bases, with 22 bases separating them. The CDR3 sequence is 15 residues long. Germline values: CDR1 SQVTM, CDR2 ANQGSEA. For the CDR3, the DNA is TGCAGCGTTGAAGATGCGAGCGGCAACCGAGAGACCCAGTTCTTC. This translates into CSVEDASGNRETQFF.

This clonotype was seen many times. V gene TRBV29-1 combines with J gene TRBJ2-4; TRBD1 aligns across 11 bases. V trimming: 6 bases; J trimming: 3 bases; junction bases outside the gene matches: 7. The CDR3 consists of 15 residues. Germline V CDR1 and CDR2: SQVTM, ANQGSEA. The CDR3 sequence: CSVGRDRGGKNIQYF. The CDR3 nucleotides are TGCAGCGTCGGTAGGGACAGGGGGGGCAAAAACATTCAGTACTTC.

As to this clonotype: Being one base from a much bigger clone, this may be a read error. The V call is TRBV6-6, the J call TRBJ1-2; D is undetermined. Germline CDR1 reads MNHNY; CDR2 reads SVGAGI (reference sequence). Trimming took off 0 bases at V and 4 bases at J, with 12 bases between the two ends. The CDR3 loop spans 15 amino acids. The CDR3 region has the DNA TGTGCCAGCAGTTACTCCGCGGACGCTAGCTATGGCTACACCTTC. The encoded protein is CASSYSADASYGYTF.

The rearrangement joins TRBV12-3 or TRBV12-4 to TRBJ2-4, with D unresolved. Trimming shortened V by 6 bases and J by 3 bases, and 12 bases separated the two germline ends. This CDR3 is 14 amino acids long. The CDR3 DNA follows: TGTGCCAGCAGATCTGACACGGGCAAAAACATTCAGTACTTC. Protein product: CASRSDTGKNIQYF.

Notes on this clonotype: A read error may be the cause here, since a much bigger clone is one base away. The rearrangement links TRBV29-1 to TRBJ1-2; TRBD1 is a possible D gene (6 bases). The CDR3 sequence is 12 residues long. Germline CDR1 and CDR2: SQVTM and ANQGSEA. This chain's CDR3 is CSAPSGGYGYIF. The CDR3 DNA follows: TGCAGCGCCCCGTCGGGGGGCTATGGCTACATCTTC.

This chain uses TRBV5-1 with TRBJ2-5, with D perhaps TRBD1 (5 bases). The J call may be mistaken, given a closer DNA end match to TRBJ2-7. CDR3 size: 13 residues. Germline loops: CDR1 SGHRS, CDR2 YFSETQ. The CDR3 nucleotides are TGCGCCAGCAGCTTGTTTCAGGGCTGCGAGCAGTACTTC. This gives the protein CASSLFQGCEQYF.

As to this clonotype: This could be a read error, since a much larger clone is one nucleotide away. V usage is TRBV20-1 and J usage is TRBJ2-7, with D unclear. The CDR3 spans 16 residues. Germline CDR1 reads DFQATT; CDR2 reads SNEGSKA (reference sequence). The V end lost 6 bases, the J end lost 7 bases, and 28 bases lay between the germline ends. The CDR3 is CSATDLPVPPYNEQYF. In DNA form, the CDR3 reads TGCAGTGCAACGGACCTCCCCGTTCCCCCTTACAATGAGCAGTACTTC.

This clonotype was picked up many times. This chain connects TRBV27 to TRBJ2-5, with 9 bases matching TRBD2. V lost 6 bases to trimming and J lost 3 bases; unmatched junction nucleotides: 2. The CDR3 loop spans 13 amino acids. Germline-derived CDR1 and CDR2 are MNHEY and SMNVEV (reference sequence). DNA for the CDR3: TGTGCCAGCAGAATAGCGGGAGAAGAGACCCAGTACTTC. Protein product: CASRIAGEETQYF.

In its sample, this clonotype was seen many times. An end of the junction does not agree with germline; a read error may underlie this. This chain's CDR3 is CASSLGLAGFNEQFF. CDR3 DNA: TGCGCCAGCAGCTTGGGACTAGCGGGGTTCAATGAGCAGTTCTTC. The chain carries TRBV7-3 and TRBJ2-1; 13 nucleotides line up with TRBD2. The CDR3 is 15 amino acids. CDR1 is SGHTA and CDR2 is FQGTGA in the germline V gene.

On this clonotype: Possible read error: a much larger clone is one base away. The chain is built from TRBV4-1 and TRBJ2-1; D is undetermined. Trimming removed 0 bases at V and 11 bases at J, with 8 bases between. CDR3 length equals 12 residues. Germline V lookup: CDR1 MGHRA, CDR2 YSYEKL. CDR3 in amino acids: CASSQDWGKQFF. The CDR3 nucleotides read TGCGCCAGCAGCCAAGATTGGGGTAAGCAGTTCTTC.

The rearrangement joins TRBV10-3 to TRBJ2-1; D gene uncertain. CDR1 and CDR2 from the germline V gene are ENHRY and SYGVKD. V lost 4 bases and J 0 bases, leaving 10 bases between the germline ends. This CDR3 region has 15 residues. The DNA of the CDR3 is TGTGCCATCAGTGTCCTCCCGAGCTCCTACAATGAGCAGTTCTTC. Translating gives CAISVLPSSYNEQFF.

This clonotype was counted at least ten times. V gene TRBV7-9 combines with J gene TRBJ2-7; D is uncertain. Germline CDR1 and CDR2: SEHNR and FQNEAQ (reference sequence). V gave up 1 base and J gave up 9 bases, with 10 bases separating them. The CDR3 runs to 12 residues. The CDR3 bases are TGTGCCAGCAGCTTAGAGGGTAATGGGCAGTACTTC. This codes for CASSLEGNGQYF.

This clonotype has a handful of counts. The J gene is TRBJ1-1, the V gene TRBV19; 8 nucleotides match TRBD1. Germline assignment: CDR1 LNHDA and CDR2 SQIVND (reference sequence). This CDR3 region has 14 residues. The junction had 0 bases not matched to a gene; V was cut back by 3 bases and J by 0 bases. CDR3 coding DNA: TGTGCCAGTAGTATGGGACAGGTGAACACTGAAGCTTTCTTT. Translated: CASSMGQVNTEAFF.